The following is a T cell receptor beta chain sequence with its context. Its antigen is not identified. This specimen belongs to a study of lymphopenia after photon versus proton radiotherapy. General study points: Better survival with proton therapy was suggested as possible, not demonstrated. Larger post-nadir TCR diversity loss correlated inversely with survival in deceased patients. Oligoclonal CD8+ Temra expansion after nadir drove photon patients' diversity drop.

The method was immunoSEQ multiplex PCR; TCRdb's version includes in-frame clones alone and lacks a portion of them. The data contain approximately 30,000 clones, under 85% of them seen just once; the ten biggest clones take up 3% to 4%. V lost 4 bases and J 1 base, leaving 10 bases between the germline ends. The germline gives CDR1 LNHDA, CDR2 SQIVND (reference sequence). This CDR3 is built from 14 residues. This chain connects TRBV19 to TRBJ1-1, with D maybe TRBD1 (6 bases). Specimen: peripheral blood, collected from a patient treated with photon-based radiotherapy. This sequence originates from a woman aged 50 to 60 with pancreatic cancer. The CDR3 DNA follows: TGTGCCAGTAGTAGCGGACAGAGGAACACTGAAGCTTTCTTT. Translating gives CASSSGQRNTEAFF.